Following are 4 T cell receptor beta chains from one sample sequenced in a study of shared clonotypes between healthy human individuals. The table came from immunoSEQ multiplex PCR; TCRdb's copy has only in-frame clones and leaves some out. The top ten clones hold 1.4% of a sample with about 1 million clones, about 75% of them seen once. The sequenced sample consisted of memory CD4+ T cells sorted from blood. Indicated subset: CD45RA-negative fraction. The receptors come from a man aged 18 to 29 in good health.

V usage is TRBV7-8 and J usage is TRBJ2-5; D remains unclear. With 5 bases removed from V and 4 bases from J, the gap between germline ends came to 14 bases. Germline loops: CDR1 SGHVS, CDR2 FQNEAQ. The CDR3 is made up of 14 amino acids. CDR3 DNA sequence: TGTGCCAGCAGCCTCCGACTCTATGGAGAGACCCAGTACTTC. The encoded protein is CASSLRLYGETQYF. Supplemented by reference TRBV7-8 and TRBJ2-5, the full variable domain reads GAGVSQSPRYKVAKRGQDVALRCDPISGHVSLFWYQQALGQGPEFLTYFQNEAQLDKSGLPSDRFFAERPEGSVSTLKIQRTQQEDSAVYLCASSLRLYGETQYFGPGTRLLVL.

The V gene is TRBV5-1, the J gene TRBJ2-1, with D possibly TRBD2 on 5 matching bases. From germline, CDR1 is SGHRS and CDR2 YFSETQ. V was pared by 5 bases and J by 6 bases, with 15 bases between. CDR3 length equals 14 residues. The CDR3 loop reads CASSREAVSNEQFF. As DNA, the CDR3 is TGCGCCAGCAGTCGGGAAGCCGTGAGCAATGAGCAGTTCTTC.

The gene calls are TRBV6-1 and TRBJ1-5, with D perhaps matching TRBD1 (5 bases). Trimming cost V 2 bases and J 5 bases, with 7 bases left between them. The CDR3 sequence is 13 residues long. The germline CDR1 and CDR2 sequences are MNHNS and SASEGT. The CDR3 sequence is CASSERGHQPQHF. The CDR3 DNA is TGTGCCAGCAGTGAAAGGGGCCATCAGCCCCAGCATTTT.

CDR3: CASSKARLLRPTYEQYF. The CDR3, as DNA: TGTGCCAGCAGCAAAGCGCGGCTCCTGAGGCCCACCTACGAGCAGTACTTC. The chain is built from TRBV21-1 and TRBJ2-7; whether TRBD2, the table's D call, matches the DNA was not checked. TRBV21-1 is reported as a pseudogene. The CDR3 contains 17 residues.